Given below is one T cell receptor beta chain in context. Antigen: not known. The record originates from a study of PD-1 blockade in classical Hodgkin lymphoma. Study observations and caveats: A significant rise in TCR diversity by C4D1 was seen for CD4+ but not CD8+ cells. When nivolumab was started under 1 year after ASCT, patients were excluded. Before treatment, complete responders showed about the same diversity as newly diagnosed patients.

Relapse after autologous stem cell transplantation occurred in every patient, and brentuximab vedotin exposure varied. Assay used: immunoSEQ multiplex PCR; TCRdb lists only in-frame clones, some missing. The sample yields about 100,000 clones, roughly nine tenths seen once. This CDR3 contains 14 residues. From germline, CDR1 is SGHTS and CDR2 YDEGEE. The ends were cut back, 0 bases at V and 5 bases at J, with 11 bases in the middle. The chain recombines TRBV5-8 with TRBJ1-1; no clear D. The receptor was derived from a human donor with classical Hodgkin lymphoma. Sequencing used peripheral blood mononuclear cells (PBMCs), obtained before the second cycle of nivolumab. This chain's CDR3 is CASSLVELRTEAFF. Here the CDR3 DNA reads TGTGCCAGCAGCTTGGTGGAGCTGCGAACTGAAGCTTTCTTT.